The 25 T cell receptor beta chains below were found in one sample sequenced in a study of memory CD4+ T cells and cytomegalovirus serostatus. Single viable CD3+CD4+CD8-CD45RO+ cells were sorted as the memory CD4+ T cells. Assay: immunoSEQ multiplex PCR; the TCRdb copy retains only in-frame clones and omits some. Of 35,000 to 50,000 clones listed, around 78% were seen once; the top ten hold 0.55% to 0.6%. The sequenced material came from memory CD4+ T cells from blood. The receptors originated from an adult in good health and CMV-seronegative.

The rearrangement links TRBV28 to TRBJ2-7, with D perhaps TRBD2 (6 bases). This CDR3 is 14 amino acids long. With 3 bases removed from V and 3 bases from J, the gap between germline ends came to 12 bases. Germline loops: CDR1 MDHEN, CDR2 SYDVKM. In nucleotides, the CDR3 is TGTGCCAGCAGTTTCTTCCGGGGAGGCTACGAGCAGTACTTC. Residues: CASSFFRGGYEQYF.

This chain links TRBV7-2 with TRBJ2-4; 10 bases are a match to TRBD2. The germline V gene encodes CDR1 SGHTA and CDR2 FQGNSA. V dropped 5 bases and J dropped 9; count of bases not matched to a gene: 7. The CDR3 has 14 residues. The chain's CDR3 is CASSISGGDGIQYF. For the CDR3, the DNA is TGTGCCAGCAGCATCAGCGGGGGGGACGGCATTCAGTACTTC.

This rearrangement joins TRBV4-1 to TRBJ2-3, with 11 positions matching TRBD2. From germline, CDR1 is MGHRA and CDR2 YSYEKL. The V segment lost 0 bases and the J segment 6 bases; nucleotides outside the gene matches: 8. The CDR3 covers 17 residues. The CDR3 loop reads CASSQEGSGGAGDTQYF. DNA for the CDR3: TGCGCCAGCAGCCAAGAAGGTAGCGGGGGGGCAGGGGATACGCAGTATTTT.

The chain recombines TRBV2 with TRBJ1-2; D is unresolved. V dropped 1 base and J dropped 6 bases, with 9 bases sitting between them. Germline values: CDR1 SNHLY, CDR2 FYNNEI. The CDR3 is 13 residues long. CDR3 amino acids: CASSEVQGHGYTF. CDR3 in DNA: TGTGCCAGCAGTGAAGTGCAAGGACATGGCTACACCTTC.

This sequence joins TRBV19 and TRBJ1-5, with D hard to call. From germline, CDR1 is LNHDA and CDR2 SQIVND (reference sequence). The CDR3 covers 13 residues. Trimming took 6 bases from V and 0 from J, leaving 6 bases between them. CDR3 nucleotide sequence: TGTGCCAGTAGCCCTTATAGCAATCAGCCCCAGCATTTT. Residues: CASSPYSNQPQHF.

Judged by abundance, this clone is medium-sized. This chain links TRBV6-5 with TRBJ1-5, with D tentatively TRBD1 (6 bases). Germline V gives CDR1 MNHEY, CDR2 SVGAGI. Trimming stripped 5 bases from V and 4 bases from J, with 9 bases between. The CDR3 extends over 13 amino acids. The CDR3 protein is CASSLQGNQPQHF. CDR3 in DNA: TGTGCCAGCAGTCTACAGGGTAATCAGCCCCAGCATTTT.

The chain joins TRBV12-1 to TRBJ2-3. TRBV12-1 is recorded as a pseudogene. The CDR3 contains 18 residues. CDR3 protein: CASSFQLGNGGVTDTQYF. The CDR3 nucleotides read TGTGCCAGCAGCTTTCAATTAGGGAATGGTGGGGTCACAGATACGCAGTATTTT.

The rearrangement joins TRBV2 to TRBJ2-1; TRBD1 might be the D (7 bases). CDR3 size: 13 residues. Trimming stripped 6 bases from V and 6 bases from J, with 12 bases between. Germline assignment: CDR1 SNHLY and CDR2 FYNNEI. The CDR3 reads CASREGQFNEQFF. The CDR3 DNA reads as TGTGCCAGCAGGGAGGGACAGTTCAATGAGCAGTTCTTC.

In its sample, this clone was seen once. The chain is built from TRBV5-4 and TRBJ2-5; 9 nucleotides match TRBD2. CDR3 size: 16 residues. Germline CDR1 is SGHNT and CDR2 is YYREEE (reference sequence). With V trimmed by 1 base and J by 2 bases, 6 bases remained unmatched. CDR3 sequence reads: CASSLNSGGRQETQYF. The DNA of the CDR3 is TGTGCCAGCAGCTTGAATAGCGGGGGTAGACAAGAGACCCAGTACTTC.

The gene calls are TRBV18 and TRBJ1-2; 8 positions agree with TRBD1. Germline CDR1 reads KGHSH; CDR2 reads LQKENI. CDR3 length equals 14 residues. J gave up 8 bases and V 3 bases, and 8 bases lay outside the gene matches. CDR3 coding DNA: TGTGCCAGCTCACCTCAGACAGGGGAGGGAGGCTACACCTTC. Its protein is CASSPQTGEGGYTF.

The chain carries TRBV28 and TRBJ1-1; a possible D gene is TRBD1 (5 bases). The V gene lost 6 bases and the J gene lost 11 bases, with 13 bases spanning the gap. Germline V lookup: CDR1 MDHEN, CDR2 SYDVKM. This CDR3 region has 11 residues. Here the CDR3 reads CASSAGLVAFF. The CDR3 DNA is TGTGCCAGCAGCGCAGGGTTGGTGGCTTTCTTT.

This rearrangement joins TRBV5-8 to TRBJ2-2; D remains unclear. Germline CDR1 is SGHTS and CDR2 is YDEGEE. The CDR3 contains 12 residues. The V end lost 7 bases, the J end lost 6 bases, and 10 bases lay between the germline ends. The CDR3 DNA is TGTGCCAGCGCAAGCGTAGCCGGGGAGCTGTTTTTT. Translating it yields CASASVAGELFF. The full variable domain, rest sourced from reference TRBV5-8 and TRBJ2-2, is EAGVTQSPTHLIKTRGQQATLRCSPISGHTSVYWYQQALGLGLQFLLWYDEGEERNRGNFPPRFSGRQFPNYSSELNVNALELEDSALYLCASASVAGELFFGEGSRLTVL.

As regards this clone: The sample has other DNA sequences that encode this CDR3 too. V and J are TRBV2 and TRBJ1-1, with D possibly TRBD1 on 5 matching bases. CDR3 length: 22 amino acids. Deletions cut 4 bases from V and 3 bases from J, with 36 bases between. Germline V gene data show CDR1 as SNHLY and CDR2 as FYNNEI. CDR3 in amino acids: CASSVWLAGMGESLKGHTEAFF. The CDR3 DNA follows: TGTGCCAGCAGTGTCTGGTTGGCAGGGATGGGGGAATCCCTTAAGGGGCACACTGAAGCTTTCTTT. Together with reference TRBV2 and TRBJ1-1, the CDR3 gives the full variable domain: EPEVTQTPSHQVTQMGQEVILRCVPISNHLYFYWYRQILGQKVEFLVSFYNNEISEKSEIFDDQFSVERPDGSNFTLKIRSTKLEDSAMYFCASSVWLAGMGESLKGHTEAFFGQGTRLTVV.

The rearrangement uses TRBV7-2 and TRBJ2-5; TRBD1 matches at 8 bases. The CDR3 is 14 residues long. Germline trimming cut 0 bases from V and 5 bases from J; bases unmatched to any gene: 2. Germline CDR1 reads SGHTA; CDR2 reads FQGNSA. CDR3 DNA sequence: TGTGCCAGCAGCTTAGCGGACAGGGCGGAGACCCAGTACTTC. Amino acid sequence: CASSLADRAETQYF.

The chain recombines TRBV27 with TRBJ1-4; 7 bases line up with TRBD1. This CDR3 is 15 amino acids long. The V segment lost 6 bases and the J segment 6 bases; nucleotides outside the gene matches: 10. Germline lookup yields CDR1 MNHEY and CDR2 SMNVEV (reference sequence). Here the CDR3 reads CASSLSRGDDEKLFF. DNA for the CDR3: TGTGCCAGCAGCCTCAGCAGGGGGGACGATGAAAAACTGTTTTTT.

This chain joins TRBV29-1 and TRBJ1-1; D call uncertain. V shed 8 bases and J shed 4 bases, with 11 bases lying between them. The CDR3 is made up of 11 amino acids. The germline V gene encodes CDR1 SQVTM and CDR2 ANQGSEA. The CDR3 nucleotides read TGCAGCTTCCATGAGGCCACTGAAGCTTTCTTT. As protein: CSFHEATEAFF.

The genes are TRBV5-5 and TRBJ1-5; D is unresolved. The length of the CDR3 is 13 residues. CDR1 is SGHKS, CDR2 YYEKEE, per germline (reference sequence). V lost 1 base and J 4 bases, leaving 6 bases between the germline ends. This chain's CDR3 is CASSLYSNQPQHF. Here the CDR3 DNA reads TGTGCCAGCAGCTTGTATTCTAATCAGCCCCAGCATTTT.

CDR3 in amino acids: CASSASGATDTQYF. The CDR3 coding sequence is TGTGCCAGCAGCGCTAGCGGGGCCACAGATACGCAGTATTTT. V and J are TRBV6-1 and TRBJ2-3; 9 nucleotides agree with TRBD2. The CDR3 consists of 14 residues. Germline V gene sequence: CDR1 MNHNS, CDR2 SASEGT. V dropped 6 bases and J dropped 2; count of bases not matched to a gene: 3.

The chain carries TRBV28 and TRBJ1-5; 7 nucleotides line up with TRBD1. This CDR3 is 15 amino acids long. Germline CDR1 reads MDHEN; CDR2 reads SYDVKM. Trimming cost V 7 bases and J 0 bases; bases outside gene matches: 6. CDR3 nucleotide sequence: TGTGCCAGCACCGACGGGACAGATAGCAATCAGCCCCAGCATTTT. As protein: CASTDGTDSNQPQHF.

In this sample, this clone turned up once. As DNA, the CDR3 is TGTGCCAGCAGCCGTCAGACAGGGATTGGCGATGAGCAGTTCTTC. Its protein is CASSRQTGIGDEQFF. V gene TRBV11-2 combines with J gene TRBJ2-1; 7 nucleotides align to TRBD1. The CDR3 covers 15 residues. V shed 5 bases and J 8 bases; nucleotides not matched to a gene: 12. The germline gives CDR1 SGHAT, CDR2 FQNNGV.

J is TRBJ2-1 and V is TRBV6-5; D gene uncertain. Germline V lookup: CDR1 MNHEY, CDR2 SVGAGI. V gave up 7 bases and J gave up 5 bases, with 6 bases separating them. This CDR3 is 11 amino acids long. Here the CDR3 reads CASMINNEQFF. The CDR3 region has the DNA TGTGCCAGCATGATAAACAATGAGCAGTTCTTC.

The chain has TRBV6-1 and TRBJ2-6; TRBD1 matches 10 bases. The J segment lost 3 bases and the V segment lost 7 bases, leaving 3 bases of the junction unmatched. The germline V gene has CDR1 MNHNS and CDR2 SASEGT. There are 15 residues in the CDR3. CDR3 in DNA: TGTGCCAGCAAGACAGGGGGCAATGGGGCCAACGTCCTGACTTTC. It specifies CASKTGGNGANVLTF.

The sample holds a few counts of this clone. This chain uses TRBV7-9 with TRBJ2-1; 9 nucleotides align to TRBD2. Germline values: CDR1 SEHNR, CDR2 FQNEAQ (reference sequence). The CDR3 has 17 amino acids. With V trimmed by 1 base and J by 7 bases, 11 bases remained unmatched. In DNA, the CDR3 is TGTGCCAGCAGCTTAGGCGGGGGGGGCAAGAATTTAAATGAGCAGTTCTTC. This encodes CASSLGGGGKNLNEQFF.

V usage is TRBV11-2 and J usage is TRBJ1-6; tentative D call: TRBD1 (6 bases). Germline assignment: CDR1 SGHAT and CDR2 FQNNGV. The CDR3 is 16 residues long. V dropped 2 bases and J dropped 7 bases, with 15 bases sitting between them. This CDR3 is CASSLSGGGLNSPLHF. The CDR3 bases are TGTGCCAGCAGCTTATCGGGGGGGGGCCTGAATTCACCCCTCCACTTT.

The chain employs TRBV5-1 and TRBJ1-2; the match to TRBD1 covers 9 bases. This CDR3 contains 16 residues. Per germline, CDR1 SGHRS and CDR2 YFSETQ. The V gene end was trimmed by 0 bases and the J gene end by 5 bases; junction bases not matched to a gene: 8. The CDR3 DNA sequence: TGCGCCAGCAGCTTGGGGGGACAGGGACTACTGTATGGCTACACCTTC. This gives the protein CASSLGGQGLLYGYTF.